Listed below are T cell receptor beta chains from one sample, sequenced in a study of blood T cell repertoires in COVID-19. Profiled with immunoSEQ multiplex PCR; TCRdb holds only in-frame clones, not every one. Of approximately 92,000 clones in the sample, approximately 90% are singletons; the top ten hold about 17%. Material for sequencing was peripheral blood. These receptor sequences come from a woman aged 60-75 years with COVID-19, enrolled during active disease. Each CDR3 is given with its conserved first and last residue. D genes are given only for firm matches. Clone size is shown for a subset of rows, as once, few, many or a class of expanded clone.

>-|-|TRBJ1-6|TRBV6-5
CASSYSFTGGNSPLHF
TGTGCCAGCAGTTACTCCTTCACCGGCGGGAATTCACCCCTCCACTTT
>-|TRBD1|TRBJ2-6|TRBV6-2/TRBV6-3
CASSSRTGEAGANVLTF
TGTGCCAGCAGTTCCCGGACAGGGGAGGCCGGGGCCAACGTCCTGACTTTC
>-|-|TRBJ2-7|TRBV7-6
CASGPSPYEQYF
TGTGCCAGCGGGCCAAGCCCCTACGAGCAGTACTTC
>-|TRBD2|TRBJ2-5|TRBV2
CASSAPGTSKETQYF
TGTGCCAGCAGTGCCCCCGGGACTAGCAAAGAGACCCAGTACTTC
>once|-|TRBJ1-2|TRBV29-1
CSVPARGGYGYTF
TGCAGCGTACCTGCCCGGGGAGGGTATGGCTACACCTTC
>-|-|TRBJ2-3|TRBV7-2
CASSLAGLSTDTQYF
TGTGCCAGCAGCTTAGCTGGCCTCTCCACAGATACGCAGTATTTT
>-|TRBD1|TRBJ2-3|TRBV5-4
CASSSGTGSLTDTQYF
TGTGCCAGCAGCTCCGGGACAGGGTCCCTCACAGATACGCAGTATTTT
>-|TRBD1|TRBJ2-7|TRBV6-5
CASSYDAPGQIYEQYF
TGTGCCAGCAGTTACGATGCTCCGGGACAGATCTACGAGCAGTACTTC
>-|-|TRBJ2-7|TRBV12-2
CASRLVRHEQYF
TGTGCAAGTCGCTTAGTTCGTCACGAGCAGTACTTC
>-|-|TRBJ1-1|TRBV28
CASLAPAGTEAFF
TGTGCCAGCCTTGCCCCCGCGGGCACTGAAGCTTTCTTT